This TCR beta chain was found in a study of T cell repertoires and HLA-DP antigens. Study-level findings and limits: Previously undetected clones averaged about 33% and 55% against the two alleles respectively.

Only in-frame clones appear in the TCRdb table, and some are missing; sequencing was by immunoSEQ multiplex PCR. The sample has about 110,000 clones, around 93% seen once. CDR3 length equals 16 residues. Trimming removed 6 bases at V and 1 base at J, with 18 bases between. Germline values: CDR1 SNHLY, CDR2 FYNNEI. A remark on this clone: Its antigen is unidentified.

Sequenced sample: CD4+ T cells from PBMCs. This clonotype originated in a woman aged 18-30 years in good health and CMV-seronegative. V gene TRBV2 combines with J gene TRBJ1-1, with D unresolved. The CDR3 protein is CASRDDIIPRNTEAFF. In DNA form, the CDR3 reads TGTGCCAGCAGGGATGACATCATTCCAAGGAACACTGAAGCTTTCTTT.